The entry that follows covers one T cell receptor (beta chain) sequence. This entry comes from a study of spatial heterogeneity in lung cancer. Study information: There were consistently more beta-chain sequences detected than alpha-chain sequences.

Trimming at V came to 4 bases and at J to 7 bases, leaving 15 bases not matched to a gene. The CDR3 is made up of 17 amino acids. TCRdb passed the 5' RACE reads through MiXCR, listing each CDR3 protein once. The data hold roughly 3,000 distinct CDR3 sequences, with roughly a fifth observed a single time. Time point reported: blood at routine non-recurrence follow-up after resection. Whole RNA, which was extracted from tumor, nontumor lung tissue or frozen PBMC, was sequenced without any cell sorting. This receptor was obtained from a male donor with early-stage non-small cell lung cancer. The sequenced sample was PBMCs, obtained at follow-up. The rearrangement joins TRBV12-3 or TRBV12-4 to TRBJ2-2, with 7 bases that match TRBD1. The CDR3 sequence is CASSSGSGGLGIGELFF. The DNA of the CDR3 is TGTGCCAGCAGTTCCGGATCAGGGGGATTAGGGATCGGGGAGCTGTTTTTT.